Below, 20 T cell receptor beta chains from the same sample are listed, as sequenced in a study of shared clonotypes between healthy human individuals (dated by TCRdb to the early 2020s). The library was generated by the immunoSEQ multiplex PCR assay. Sourced from immuneACCESS, this table was stored by TCRdb with only in-frame sequences that have V and J called. A share of the clones is absent; for the studies checked, an unresolved V gene accounts for under half, and the remainder has no known explanation. Here the sample has 950,000 to 1,200,000 clones; approximately 80% occur a single time. In total, the top ten clones hold 0.89% of the sample. The sample taken for sequencing was memory CD4+ T cells from PBMCs. Sample cell subset or site, as interpreted from the label and publication: CD45RA-negative fraction. These receptors came from a man in his late teens or twenties in good health. Some clones in this sample may be carry-over from other donors' samples.

This clone was observed once. The chain is built from TRBV11-2 and TRBJ2-7; a possible D gene is TRBD1 (5 bases). V lost 5 bases, J lost 1 base, and 12 bases lay in between. Germline V gene sequence: CDR1 SGHAT, CDR2 FQNNGV. This CDR3 has 14 amino acids. This CDR3 reads CASSPLRESYEQYF. The DNA for the CDR3 is TGTGCCAGCAGCCCCCTCAGGGAATCCTACGAGCAGTACTTC.

The chain recombines TRBV11-2 with TRBJ2-1; TRBD1 agrees at 8 bases. The J segment lost 10 bases and the V segment lost 5 bases, leaving 13 bases of the junction unmatched. The CDR3 is made up of 15 amino acids. Germline V gene sequence: CDR1 SGHAT, CDR2 FQNNGV. The CDR3 is CASSPVDREDGEQFF. The CDR3 DNA follows: TGTGCCAGCAGCCCAGTGGACAGGGAGGATGGCGAGCAGTTCTTC.

Note on this clone: Other DNA sequences from this sample encode an identical CDR3 as well. The genes are TRBV5-1 and TRBJ2-2; D call uncertain. The CDR3 length is 15 residues. Trimming took off 0 bases at V and 0 bases at J, with 6 bases between the two ends. Per germline, CDR1 SGHRS and CDR2 YFSETQ. The chain's CDR3 is CASSLDRANTGELFF. The CDR3 DNA is TGCGCCAGCAGCTTGGACAGAGCGAACACCGGGGAGCTGTTTTTT.

The V call is TRBV21-1, the J call TRBJ2-1; no DNA check was done on the table's D call, TRBD2. TRBV21-1 is a documented pseudogene. The CDR3 totals 14 residues. The CDR3 here is CASSSFREGNEQFF. The CDR3 coding sequence is TGTGCCAGCAGCAGTTTTCGAGAGGGCAATGAGCAGTTCTTC.

The CDR3 DNA reads TGTGCCAGCAGTGAACCGCCCGCGCGGACCCAGTACTTC. Its protein product is CASSEPPARTQYF. This sequence joins TRBV2 and TRBJ2-5; D unresolved. Between the trimmed V and J ends, which lost 2 bases and 7 bases, there was a span of 11 bases. The CDR3 covers 13 residues. Germline CDR1 and CDR2: SNHLY and FYNNEI. Combining the CDR3 with reference TRBV2 and TRBJ2-5 gives the whole variable domain EPEVTQTPSHQVTQMGQEVILRCVPISNHLYFYWYRQILGQKVEFLVSFYNNEISEKSEIFDDQFSVERPDGSNFTLKIRSTKLEDSAMYFCASSEPPARTQYFGPGTRLLVL.

This clone was seen only once. This rearrangement joins TRBV10-3 to TRBJ1-1; D unclear. The CDR3 contains 15 residues. V was cut by 4 bases and J by 0 bases, with 12 bases left in between. Germline V gene sequence: CDR1 ENHRY, CDR2 SYGVKD. The chain's CDR3 is CAISGVLSLNTEAFF. DNA for the CDR3: TGTGCCATCAGTGGGGTCTTGTCGCTGAACACTGAAGCTTTCTTT.

This chain connects TRBV5-1 to TRBJ2-7; no firm D call. The germline V gene has CDR1 SGHRS and CDR2 YFSETQ. V lost 7 bases and J 3 bases, leaving 8 bases between the germline ends. The CDR3 length is 11 residues. The chain's CDR3 is CASGEGYEQYF. CDR3 DNA: TGCGCCAGCGGGGAAGGCTACGAGCAGTACTTC.

V is TRBV11-2 and J is TRBJ2-2, with D possibly being TRBD1 (6 bases). The CDR3 runs to 16 residues. Germline loops: CDR1 SGHAT, CDR2 FQNNGV. Trimming removed 0 bases at V and 5 bases at J, with 13 bases between. CDR3 amino acids: CASSLEGTTRTGELFF. CDR3 sequence (DNA): TGTGCCAGCAGCTTAGAAGGGACAACTAGGACCGGGGAGCTGTTTTTT.

There are a few counts of this clone. This chain uses TRBV28 with TRBJ1-2; D call uncertain. V was pared by 5 bases and J by 7 bases, with 8 bases between. Germline lookup yields CDR1 MDHEN and CDR2 SYDVKM. The CDR3 has 11 amino acids. The CDR3 DNA reads as TGTGCCAGCAGTGGCGCGGCTGGCTACACCTTC. It specifies CASSGAAGYTF.

The chain couples TRBV10-1 to TRBJ2-1, with TRBD2 identical over 12 bases. The V gene end was trimmed by 3 bases and the J gene end by 7 bases; junction bases not matched to a gene: 4. This CDR3 is 15 amino acids long. Germline V CDR1 and CDR2: WNHNN, SYGVQD (reference sequence). The DNA for the CDR3 is TGCGCCAGCAGTGACGGTGGGACTAGCGGGAATGAGCAGTTCTTC. Translating gives CASSDGGTSGNEQFF.

The chain links TRBV5-4 to TRBJ1-3; 9 bases are a match to TRBD1. The germline gives CDR1 SGHNT, CDR2 YYREEE (reference sequence). CDR3 size: 14 residues. V shed 4 bases, J shed 9 bases, and the junction held 8 bases outside the gene matches. The CDR3 reads CASSPKQGASTIYF. CDR3 nucleotides: TGTGCCAGCAGCCCAAAACAGGGGGCTAGCACCATATATTTT.

This chain joins TRBV27 and TRBJ2-7; 9 bases are shared with TRBD1. Per germline, CDR1 MNHEY and CDR2 SMNVEV (reference sequence). The length of the CDR3 is 12 residues. The V and J ends lost 6 bases and 9 bases, in that order; junction bases with no gene match: 6. The CDR3 protein is CASSQGQGRQYF. As DNA, the CDR3 is TGTGCCAGCAGCCAGGGACAGGGACGGCAGTACTTC.

This sequence joins TRBV15 and TRBJ1-1; a possible D gene is TRBD1 (5 bases). The CDR3 consists of 14 residues. The V end lost 1 base, the J end lost 10 bases, and 16 bases lay between the germline ends. Germline V gene lookup returns CDR1 LNHNV and CDR2 YYDKDF (reference sequence). The CDR3 spells CATSRGPQFRAAFF. CDR3 DNA: TGTGCCACCAGCAGAGGCCCCCAATTCAGGGCAGCTTTCTTT.

As to this clone: This specimen includes other DNA sequences encoding the same CDR3. The chain is built from TRBV18 and TRBJ2-5, with TRBD1 identical over 9 bases. Losses at the gene ends were 2 bases for V and 5 bases for J; bases not matched to a gene: 3. The CDR3 consists of 14 residues. Germline values: CDR1 KGHSH, CDR2 LQKENI. CDR3 loop: CASSPATGGETQYF. The CDR3 nucleotides are TGTGCCAGCTCACCAGCGACAGGGGGGGAGACCCAGTACTTC.

This chain joins TRBV5-1 and TRBJ2-3; TRBD2 aligns across 8 bases. Germline V gene lookup returns CDR1 SGHRS and CDR2 YFSETQ. V gave up 4 bases and J gave up 4 bases; unmatched junction bases: 11. The CDR3 has 16 amino acids. CDR3 protein: CASSPTPGGSPDTQYF. The CDR3 region has the DNA TGCGCCAGCAGCCCTACCCCGGGAGGGTCCCCAGATACGCAGTATTTT.

For the CDR3, the DNA is TGTGCCAGCAGTGACCCAGGGCAGTACTTC. Translation: CASSDPGQYF. The chain links TRBV6-1 to TRBJ2-7; D unclear. V lost 3 bases to trimming and J lost 9 bases, with 6 bases between them. The CDR3 runs to 10 residues. Germline lookup yields CDR1 MNHNS and CDR2 SASEGT.

This chain uses TRBV2 with TRBJ2-5, with 7 bases lining up with TRBD2. The J segment lost 4 bases and the V segment lost 7 bases, leaving 9 bases of the junction unmatched. The CDR3 sequence is 14 residues long. Per the germline V gene, CDR1 is SNHLY and CDR2 is FYNNEI. The CDR3 nucleotides are TGTGCCAGCAAGGAGCGGGGCGCCGGAGAGACCCAGTACTTC. Protein product: CASKERGAGETQYF.

The J gene is TRBJ2-7, the V gene TRBV6-1; D is ambiguous. The V gene lost 0 bases and the J gene lost 2 bases, with 17 bases spanning the gap. Germline V gives CDR1 MNHNS, CDR2 SASEGT. This CDR3 is 17 amino acids long. For the CDR3, the DNA is TGTGCCAGCAGTGAAGCGCTTGTCAGCGCTATCCCCTACGAGCAGTACTTC. Encoded protein: CASSEALVSAIPYEQYF.

The chain links TRBV7-9 to TRBJ2-5; D might be TRBD2 (7 bases). The CDR3 has 16 amino acids. V lost 1 base and J lost 5, with 17 bases in between. Germline assignment: CDR1 SEHNR and CDR2 FQNEAQ (reference sequence). The chain's CDR3 is CASSLGATGREETQYF. CDR3 coding DNA: TGTGCCAGCAGCTTAGGAGCAACAGGGCGGGAGGAGACCCAGTACTTC.

The V call is TRBV5-1, the J call TRBJ1-4; 7 nucleotides align to TRBD1. CDR1 is SGHRS, CDR2 YFSETQ, per germline. CDR3 size: 15 residues. J gave up 8 bases and V 7 bases, and 14 bases lay outside the gene matches. CDR3 coding DNA: TGCGCCAGCGCAATAACCGGGACAGCCGCCGAAAAACTGTTTTTT. This gives the protein CASAITGTAAEKLFF.